This TCR beta chain was recorded in a study of technical replicates of blood from a few donors. TCRdb keeps only in-frame clones here, not all; method: immunoSEQ multiplex PCR. The repertoire holds about 81,000 clones, with about 96% as singletons. CDR1 is SGHRS, CDR2 YFSETQ, per germline. The CDR3 has 14 residues. The chain joins TRBV5-1 to TRBJ2-5; 9 nucleotides agree with TRBD1. The J call is doubtful: the DNA matches TRBJ2-7 better. The source material was T cells isolated from PBMCs. The source of this sequence is a human donor in good health. Here the CDR3 reads CASSWDRVSYEQYF. DNA of the CDR3: TGCGCCAGCTCTTGGGACAGGGTCTCCTACGAGCAGTACTTC.